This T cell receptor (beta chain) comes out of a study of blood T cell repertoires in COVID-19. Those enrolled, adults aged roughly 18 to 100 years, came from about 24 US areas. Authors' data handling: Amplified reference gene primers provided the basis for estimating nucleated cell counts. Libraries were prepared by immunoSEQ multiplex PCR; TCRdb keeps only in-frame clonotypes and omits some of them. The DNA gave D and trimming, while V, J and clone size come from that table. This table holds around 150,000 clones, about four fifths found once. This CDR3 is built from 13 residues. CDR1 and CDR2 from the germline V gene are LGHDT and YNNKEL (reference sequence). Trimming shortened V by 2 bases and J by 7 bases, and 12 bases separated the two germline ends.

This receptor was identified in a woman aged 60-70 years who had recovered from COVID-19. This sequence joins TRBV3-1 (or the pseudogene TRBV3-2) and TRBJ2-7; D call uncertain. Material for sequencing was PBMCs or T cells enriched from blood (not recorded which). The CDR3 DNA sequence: TGTGCCAGCAGCCAATCAGGCCCTTTTGAGCAGTACTTC. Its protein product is CASSQSGPFEQYF.